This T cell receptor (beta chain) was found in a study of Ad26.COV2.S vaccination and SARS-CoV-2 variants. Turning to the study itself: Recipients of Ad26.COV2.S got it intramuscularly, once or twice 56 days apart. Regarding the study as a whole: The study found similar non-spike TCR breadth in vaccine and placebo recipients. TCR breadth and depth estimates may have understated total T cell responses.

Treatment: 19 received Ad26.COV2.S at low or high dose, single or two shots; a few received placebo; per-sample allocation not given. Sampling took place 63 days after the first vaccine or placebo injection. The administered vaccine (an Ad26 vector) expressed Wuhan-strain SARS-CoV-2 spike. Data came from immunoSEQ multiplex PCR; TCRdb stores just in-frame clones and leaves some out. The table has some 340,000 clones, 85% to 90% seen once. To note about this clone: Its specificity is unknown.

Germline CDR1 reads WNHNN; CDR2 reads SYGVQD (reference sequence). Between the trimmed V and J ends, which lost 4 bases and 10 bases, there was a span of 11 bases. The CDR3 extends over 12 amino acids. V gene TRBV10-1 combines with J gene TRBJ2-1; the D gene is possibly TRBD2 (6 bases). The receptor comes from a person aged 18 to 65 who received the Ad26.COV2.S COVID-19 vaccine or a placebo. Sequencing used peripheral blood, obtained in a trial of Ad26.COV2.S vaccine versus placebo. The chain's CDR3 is CASSADSGEQFF. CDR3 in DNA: TGCGCCAGCAGTGCTGACAGCGGGGAGCAGTTCTTC.